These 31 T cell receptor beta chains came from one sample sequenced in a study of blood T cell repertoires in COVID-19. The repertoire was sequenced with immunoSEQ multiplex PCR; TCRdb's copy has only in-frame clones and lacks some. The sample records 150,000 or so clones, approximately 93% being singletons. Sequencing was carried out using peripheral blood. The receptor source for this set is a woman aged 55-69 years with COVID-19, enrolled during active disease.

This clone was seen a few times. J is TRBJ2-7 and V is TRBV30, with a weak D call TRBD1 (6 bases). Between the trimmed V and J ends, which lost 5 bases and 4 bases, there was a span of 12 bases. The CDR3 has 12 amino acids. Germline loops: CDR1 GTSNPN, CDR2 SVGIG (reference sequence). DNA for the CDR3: TGTGCCTGGTCTACCGACAGGTACGAGCAGTACTTC. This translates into CAWSTDRYEQYF.

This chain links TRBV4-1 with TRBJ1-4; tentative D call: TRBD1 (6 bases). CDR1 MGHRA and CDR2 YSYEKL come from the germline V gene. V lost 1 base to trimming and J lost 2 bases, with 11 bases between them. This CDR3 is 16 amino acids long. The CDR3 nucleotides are TGCGCCAGCAGCCAAGGGCAGGGGAGTACTAATGAAAAACTGTTTTTT. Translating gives CASSQGQGSTNEKLFF.

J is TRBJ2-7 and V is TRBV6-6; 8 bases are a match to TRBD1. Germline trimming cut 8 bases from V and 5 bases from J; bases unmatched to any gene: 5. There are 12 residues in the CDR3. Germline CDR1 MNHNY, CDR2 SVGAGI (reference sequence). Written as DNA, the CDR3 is TGTGCCAGCGGGGACAGGCTAAACGAGCAGTACTTC. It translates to CASGDRLNEQYF.

DNA for the CDR3: TGTGCCAGCAGTTTAGTTCGGGGCTACGAGCAGTACTTC. Amino acid sequence: CASSLVRGYEQYF. V is TRBV27 and J is TRBJ2-7, with a possible D match to TRBD2 (5 bases). Germline CDR1 reads MNHEY; CDR2 reads SMNVEV (reference sequence). The ends were cut back, 2 bases at V and 3 bases at J, with 8 bases in the middle. CDR3 size: 13 residues.

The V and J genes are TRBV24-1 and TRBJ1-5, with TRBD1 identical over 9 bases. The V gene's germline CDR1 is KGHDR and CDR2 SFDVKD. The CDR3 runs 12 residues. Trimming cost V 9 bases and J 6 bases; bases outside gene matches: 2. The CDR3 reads CATDRGFQPQHF. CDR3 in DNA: TGTGCCACCGACAGGGGGTTTCAGCCCCAGCATTTT.

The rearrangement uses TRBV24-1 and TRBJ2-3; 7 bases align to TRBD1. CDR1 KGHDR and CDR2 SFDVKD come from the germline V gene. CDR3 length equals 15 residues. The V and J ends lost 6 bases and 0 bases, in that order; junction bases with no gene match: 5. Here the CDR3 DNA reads TGTGCCACCAGTCTTCCAGGGGGTAGCACAGATACGCAGTATTTT. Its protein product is CATSLPGGSTDTQYF.

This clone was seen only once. DNA for the CDR3: TGTGCCAGCAGTTACCAGCGGGGCTGGAACACTGAAGCTTTCTTT. Translation: CASSYQRGWNTEAFF. The V and J genes are TRBV6-5 and TRBJ1-1; TRBD1 is a possible D gene (5 bases). Germline V gives CDR1 MNHEY, CDR2 SVGAGI. The V gene lost 2 bases and the J gene lost 1 base, with 11 bases spanning the gap. CDR3 size: 15 residues.

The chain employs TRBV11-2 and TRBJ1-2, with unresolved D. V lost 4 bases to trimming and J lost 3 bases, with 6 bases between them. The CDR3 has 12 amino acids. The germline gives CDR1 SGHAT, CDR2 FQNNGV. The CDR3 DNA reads TGTGCCAGCAGCTGGAGGGACTATGGCTACACCTTC. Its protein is CASSWRDYGYTF.

The CDR3 reads CASKRDSPRGTQYF. The CDR3 region has the DNA TGTGCCAGCAAACGGGACTCACCACGAGGTACGCAGTATTTT. The chain links TRBV7-2 to TRBJ2-3, with a tentative D call TRBD2 (6 bases). V dropped 7 bases and J dropped 8 bases, with 19 bases sitting between them. The CDR3 spans 14 residues. The V gene's germline CDR1 is SGHTA and CDR2 FQGNSA.

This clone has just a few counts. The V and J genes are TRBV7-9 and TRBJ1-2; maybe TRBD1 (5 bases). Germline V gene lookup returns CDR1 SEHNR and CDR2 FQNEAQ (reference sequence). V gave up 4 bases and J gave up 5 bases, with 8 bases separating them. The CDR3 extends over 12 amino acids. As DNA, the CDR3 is TGTGCCAGCAGCTATCAGGGATATGGCTACACCTTC. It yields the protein CASSYQGYGYTF.

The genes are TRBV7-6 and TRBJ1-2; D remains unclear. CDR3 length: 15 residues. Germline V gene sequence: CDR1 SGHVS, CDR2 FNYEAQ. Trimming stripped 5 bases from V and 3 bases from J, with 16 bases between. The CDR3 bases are TGTGCCAGCAGCAAAAACTCGGGTGCAGACTATGGCTACACCTTC. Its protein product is CASSKNSGADYGYTF.

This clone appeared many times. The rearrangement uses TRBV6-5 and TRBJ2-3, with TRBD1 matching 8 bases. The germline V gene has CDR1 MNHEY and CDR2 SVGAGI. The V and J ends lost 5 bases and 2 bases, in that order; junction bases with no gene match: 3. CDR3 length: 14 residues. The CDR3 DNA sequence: TGTGCCAGCAGTACGGGACAGGTCACAGATACGCAGTATTTT. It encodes CASSTGQVTDTQYF.

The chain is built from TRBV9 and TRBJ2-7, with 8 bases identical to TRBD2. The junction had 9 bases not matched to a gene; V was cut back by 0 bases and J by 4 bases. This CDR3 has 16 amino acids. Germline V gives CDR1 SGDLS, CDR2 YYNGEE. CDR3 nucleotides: TGTGCCAGCAGCGTAGAAGGTCGCGCGGGGGGTTACGAGCAGTACTTC. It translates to CASSVEGRAGGYEQYF.

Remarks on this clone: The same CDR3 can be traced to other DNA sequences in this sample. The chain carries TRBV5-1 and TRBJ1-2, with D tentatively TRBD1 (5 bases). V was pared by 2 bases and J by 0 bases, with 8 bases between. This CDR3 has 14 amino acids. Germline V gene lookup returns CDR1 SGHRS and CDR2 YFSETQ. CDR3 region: CASSFGTANYGYTF. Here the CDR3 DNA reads TGCGCCAGCAGCTTCGGGACTGCTAACTATGGCTACACCTTC.

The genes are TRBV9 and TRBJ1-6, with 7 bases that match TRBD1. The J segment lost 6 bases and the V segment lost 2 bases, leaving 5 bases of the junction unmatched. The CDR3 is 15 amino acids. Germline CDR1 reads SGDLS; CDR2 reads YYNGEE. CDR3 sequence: CASSVGQMINSPLHF. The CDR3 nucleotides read TGTGCCAGCAGCGTGGGACAGATGATTAATTCACCCCTCCACTTT.

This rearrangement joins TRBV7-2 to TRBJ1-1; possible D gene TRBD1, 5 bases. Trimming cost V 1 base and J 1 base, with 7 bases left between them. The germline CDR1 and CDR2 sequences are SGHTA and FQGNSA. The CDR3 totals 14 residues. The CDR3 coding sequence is TGTGCCAGCAGCTTAGTAGGACAGAACACTGAAGCTTTCTTT. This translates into CASSLVGQNTEAFF. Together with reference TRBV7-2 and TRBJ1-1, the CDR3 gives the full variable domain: GAGVSQSPSNKVTEKGKDVELRCDPISGHTALYWYRQSLGQGLEFLIYFQGNSAPDKSGLPSDRFSAERTGGSVSTLTIQRTQQEDSAVYLCASSLVGQNTEAFFGQGTRLTVV.

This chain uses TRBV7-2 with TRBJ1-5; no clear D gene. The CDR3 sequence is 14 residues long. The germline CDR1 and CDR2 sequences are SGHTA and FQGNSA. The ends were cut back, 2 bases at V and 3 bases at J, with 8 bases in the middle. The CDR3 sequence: CASSLRVNNQPQHF. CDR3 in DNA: TGTGCCAGCAGCTTAAGAGTTAACAATCAGCCCCAGCATTTT. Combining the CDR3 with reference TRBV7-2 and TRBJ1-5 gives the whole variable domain GAGVSQSPSNKVTEKGKDVELRCDPISGHTALYWYRQSLGQGLEFLIYFQGNSAPDKSGLPSDRFSAERTGGSVSTLTIQRTQQEDSAVYLCASSLRVNNQPQHFGDGTRLSIL.

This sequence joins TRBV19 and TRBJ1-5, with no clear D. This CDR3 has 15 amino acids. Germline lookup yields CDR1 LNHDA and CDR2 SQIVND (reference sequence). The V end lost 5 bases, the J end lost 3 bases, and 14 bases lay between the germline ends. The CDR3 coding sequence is TGTGCCAGTAGTCCGGTTGAGGGTTCCAATCAGCCCCAGCATTTT. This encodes CASSPVEGSNQPQHF. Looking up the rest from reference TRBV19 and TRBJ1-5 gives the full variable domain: DGGITQSPKYLFRKEGQNVTLSCEQNLNHDAMYWYRQDPGQGLRLIYYSQIVNDFQKGDIAEGYSVSREKKESFPLTVTSAQKNPTAFYLCASSPVEGSNQPQHFGDGTRLSIL.

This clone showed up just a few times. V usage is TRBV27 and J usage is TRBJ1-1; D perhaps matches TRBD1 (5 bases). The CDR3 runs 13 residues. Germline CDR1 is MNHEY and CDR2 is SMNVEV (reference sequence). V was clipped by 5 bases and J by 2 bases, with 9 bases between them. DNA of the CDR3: TGTGCCAGCAGTCTACAGGAAAACACTGAAGCTTTCTTT. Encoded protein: CASSLQENTEAFF.

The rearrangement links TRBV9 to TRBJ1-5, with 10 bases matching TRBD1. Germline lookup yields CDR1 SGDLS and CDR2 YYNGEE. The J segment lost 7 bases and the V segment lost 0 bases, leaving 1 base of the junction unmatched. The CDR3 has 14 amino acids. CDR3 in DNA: TGTGCCAGCAGCGTAGGGGACAGGGGACAGCCCCAGCATTTT. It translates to CASSVGDRGQPQHF.

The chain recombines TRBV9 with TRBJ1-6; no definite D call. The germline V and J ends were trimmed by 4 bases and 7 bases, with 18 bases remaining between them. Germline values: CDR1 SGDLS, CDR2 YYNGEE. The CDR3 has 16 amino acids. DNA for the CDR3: TGTGCCAGCAGCTCGCGGGGAGGGCTCGAGAATTCACCCCTCCACTTT. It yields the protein CASSSRGGLENSPLHF.

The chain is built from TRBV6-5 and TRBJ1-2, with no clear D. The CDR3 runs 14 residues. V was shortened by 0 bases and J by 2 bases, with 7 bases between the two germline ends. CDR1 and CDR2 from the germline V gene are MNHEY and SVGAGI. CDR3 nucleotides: TGTGCCAGCAGTTACTCGGAGGGAAACTATGGCTACACCTTC. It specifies CASSYSEGNYGYTF.

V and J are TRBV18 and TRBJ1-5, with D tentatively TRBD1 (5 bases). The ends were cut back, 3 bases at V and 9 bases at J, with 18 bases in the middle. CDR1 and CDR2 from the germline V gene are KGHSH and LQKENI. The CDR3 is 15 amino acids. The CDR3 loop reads CASSPQGGEVRPQHF. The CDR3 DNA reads TGTGCCAGCTCACCTCAGGGCGGTGAAGTAAGGCCCCAGCATTTT.

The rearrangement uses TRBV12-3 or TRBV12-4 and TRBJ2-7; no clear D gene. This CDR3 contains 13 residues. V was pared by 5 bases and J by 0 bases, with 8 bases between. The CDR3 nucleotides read TGTGCCAGCAGTCTGGGCTACTCCTACGAGCAGTACTTC. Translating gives CASSLGYSYEQYF.

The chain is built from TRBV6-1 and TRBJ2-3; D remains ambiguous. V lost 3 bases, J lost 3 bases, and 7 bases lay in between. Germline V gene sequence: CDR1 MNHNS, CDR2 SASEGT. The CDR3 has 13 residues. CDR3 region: CASSDPPTDTQYF. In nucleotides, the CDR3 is TGTGCCAGCAGTGATCCCCCGACAGATACGCAGTATTTT.

CDR3 protein: CASSLVRAGQSGNTIYF. CDR3 DNA sequence: TGTGCCAGCAGCTTAGTACGGGCGGGACAGTCTGGAAACACCATATATTTT. The V call is TRBV7-2, the J call TRBJ1-3; 7 bases fit TRBD1. Looked up from germline, CDR1 is SGHTA and CDR2 is FQGNSA. The CDR3 length is 17 residues. J gave up 1 base and V 1 base, and 7 bases lay outside the gene matches.

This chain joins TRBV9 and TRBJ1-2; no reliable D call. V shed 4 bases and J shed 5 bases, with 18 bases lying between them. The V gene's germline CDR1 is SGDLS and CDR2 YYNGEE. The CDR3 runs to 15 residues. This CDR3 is CASSQHLATVYGYTF. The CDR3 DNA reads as TGTGCCAGCAGCCAACATCTAGCCACAGTGTATGGCTACACCTTC.

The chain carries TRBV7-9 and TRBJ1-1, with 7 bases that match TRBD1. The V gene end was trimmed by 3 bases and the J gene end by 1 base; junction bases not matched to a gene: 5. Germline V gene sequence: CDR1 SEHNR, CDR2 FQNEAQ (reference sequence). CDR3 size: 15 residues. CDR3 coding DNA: TGTGCCAGCAGCTTCCTGGACAGGCGGAACACTGAAGCTTTCTTT. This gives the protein CASSFLDRRNTEAFF.

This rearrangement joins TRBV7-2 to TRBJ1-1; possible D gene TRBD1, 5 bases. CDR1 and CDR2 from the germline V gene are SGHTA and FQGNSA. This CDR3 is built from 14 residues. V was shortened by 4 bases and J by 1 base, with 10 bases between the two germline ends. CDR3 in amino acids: CASSSRTTNTEAFF. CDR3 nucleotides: TGTGCCAGCAGCTCCCGGACAACGAACACTGAAGCTTTCTTT. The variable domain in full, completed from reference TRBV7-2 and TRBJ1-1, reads GAGVSQSPSNKVTEKGKDVELRCDPISGHTALYWYRQSLGQGLEFLIYFQGNSAPDKSGLPSDRFSAERTGGSVSTLTIQRTQQEDSAVYLCASSSRTTNTEAFFGQGTRLTVV.

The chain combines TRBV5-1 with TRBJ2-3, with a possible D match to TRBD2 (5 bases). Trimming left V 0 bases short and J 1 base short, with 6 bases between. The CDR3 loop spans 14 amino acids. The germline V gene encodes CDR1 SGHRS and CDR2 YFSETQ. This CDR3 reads CASSLGGRTDTQYF. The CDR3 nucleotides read TGCGCCAGCAGCTTGGGAGGGCGCACAGATACGCAGTATTTT.

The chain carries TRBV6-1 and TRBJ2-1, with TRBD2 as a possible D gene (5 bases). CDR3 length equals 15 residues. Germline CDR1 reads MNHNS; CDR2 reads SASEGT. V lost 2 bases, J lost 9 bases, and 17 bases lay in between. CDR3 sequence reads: CASSESGRGFGEQFF. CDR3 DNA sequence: TGTGCCAGCAGTGAATCGGGGAGAGGGTTTGGTGAGCAGTTCTTC.